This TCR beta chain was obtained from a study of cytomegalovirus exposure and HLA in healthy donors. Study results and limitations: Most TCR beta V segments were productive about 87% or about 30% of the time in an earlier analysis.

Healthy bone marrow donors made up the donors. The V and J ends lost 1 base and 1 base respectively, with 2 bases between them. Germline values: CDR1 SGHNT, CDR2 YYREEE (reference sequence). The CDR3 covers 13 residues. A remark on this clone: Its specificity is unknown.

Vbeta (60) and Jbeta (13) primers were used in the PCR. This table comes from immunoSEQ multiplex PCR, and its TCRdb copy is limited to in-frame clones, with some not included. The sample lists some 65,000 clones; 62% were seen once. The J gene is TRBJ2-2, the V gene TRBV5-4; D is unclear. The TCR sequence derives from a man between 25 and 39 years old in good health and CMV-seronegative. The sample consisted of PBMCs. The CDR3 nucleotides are TGTGCCAGCAGCTTGCAGAACACCGGGGAGCTGTTTTTT. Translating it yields CASSLQNTGELFF.